The 14 T cell receptor beta chains listed next were all sequenced from one sample in a study of Ad26.COV2.S vaccination and SARS-CoV-2 variants. Measured with immunoSEQ multiplex PCR; TCRdb has only the in-frame clones, and not every one. Seen here are 300,000 to 350,000 clones, around nine tenths observed once, and the top ten hold just under 5%. Noted treatment: about 20 received Ad26.COV2.S at low or high dose, single or two shots; several received placebo; per-sample allocation not given. Sampling occurred on day 63 after the first vaccine or placebo injection. This specimen consisted of peripheral blood, obtained in a trial of Ad26.COV2.S vaccine versus placebo. Every receptor here comes from a person between 18 and 65 years old who received the Ad26.COV2.S COVID-19 vaccine or a placebo.

The chain is built from TRBV11-2 and TRBJ2-7; maybe TRBD1 (5 bases). The CDR3 length is 15 residues. Germline lookup yields CDR1 SGHAT and CDR2 FQNNGV. V was trimmed by 3 bases and J by 0 bases, leaving 12 bases between them. CDR3 sequence reads: CASSFIAGPSYEQYF. The DNA for the CDR3 is TGTGCCAGCAGCTTTATTGCAGGGCCCTCCTACGAGCAGTACTTC.

The rearrangement uses TRBV9 and TRBJ1-2, with D maybe TRBD1 (5 bases). The V end lost 4 bases, the J end lost 1 base, and 8 bases lay between the germline ends. The CDR3 length is 13 residues. Germline lookup yields CDR1 SGDLS and CDR2 YYNGEE. The CDR3 sequence: CASSFDSNYGYTF. The CDR3 DNA reads as TGTGCCAGCAGCTTCGACAGTAACTATGGCTACACCTTC.

A note on this clone: The final CDR3 position lacks the conserved phenylalanine or tryptophan, pointing to a likely read error. It is unclear where the CDR3 begins or ends on the DNA, so no DNA is shown, and the CDR3 is as TCRdb lists it. CDR3 loop: CASSSGLVVWV. The chain uses TRBV28 and TRBJ1-4. Including both end residues, the CDR3 is 11 amino acids long. Germline V gives CDR1 MDHEN, CDR2 SYDVKM.

This sequence joins TRBV5-1 and TRBJ2-1, with D possibly TRBD1 on 5 matching bases. The CDR3 covers 14 residues. V lost 4 bases to trimming and J lost 10 bases, with 18 bases between them. Looked up from germline, CDR1 is SGHRS and CDR2 is YFSETQ. CDR3 residues: CASSPQGSHIEQFF. The CDR3, as DNA: TGCGCCAGCAGCCCCCAGGGAAGTCATATCGAGCAGTTCTTC.

The chain links TRBV25-1 to TRBJ2-7; D uncertain. This CDR3 has 11 residues. Germline V gene lookup returns CDR1 MGHDK and CDR2 SYGVNS. The V end was cut by 4 bases, the J end by 3 bases, with 4 bases between. CDR3 DNA sequence: TGTGCCAGCAGTGCGGGCTACGAGCAGTACTTC. It codes for CASSAGYEQYF.

The chain joins TRBV21-1 to TRBJ1-2. TRBV21-1 is flagged as a pseudogene. The CDR3 runs 24 residues. CDR3 coding DNA: TGTGCCAGCAGCAAAGGGCTAGAACAGTTTTACCGCTGGGGATACAGACATGTTGACTATGGCTACACCTTC. The encoded protein is CASSKGLEQFYRWGYRHVDYGYTF.

The rearrangement links TRBV18 to TRBJ1-1, with D uncertain. The length of the CDR3 is 14 residues. In germline, CDR1 is KGHSH, CDR2 LQKENI. V dropped 2 bases and J dropped 1 base, with 8 bases sitting between them. The CDR3: CASSPTAANTEAFF. Here the CDR3 DNA reads TGTGCCAGCTCACCAACGGCTGCGAACACTGAAGCTTTCTTT.

This clone showed up just once. The CDR3 coding sequence is TGTGCCAGTAGTATGCGGACAGATATACGGGCAACATATAGCAATCAGCCCCAGCATTTT. Its protein is CASSMRTDIRATYSNQPQHF. This sequence joins TRBV19 and TRBJ1-5; TRBD1 might be the D (6 bases). The germline CDR1 and CDR2 sequences are LNHDA and SQIVND (reference sequence). V shed 3 bases and J shed 0 bases, with 24 bases lying between them. The length of the CDR3 is 20 residues.

The rearrangement joins TRBV7-9 to TRBJ2-2, with a tentative D call TRBD2 (6 bases). CDR3 length: 15 residues. Trimming shortened V by 3 bases and J by 7 bases, and 15 bases separated the two germline ends. Germline V lookup: CDR1 SEHNR, CDR2 FQNEAQ (reference sequence). CDR3 region: CASSFSQVGSGELFF. In DNA form, the CDR3 reads TGTGCCAGCAGCTTTAGCCAGGTCGGGAGCGGGGAGCTGTTTTTT.

The V gene is TRBV9, the J gene TRBJ2-1, with TRBD2 identical over 10 bases. Trimming cost V 3 bases and J 6 bases; bases outside gene matches: 18. CDR3 length: 19 residues. The V gene's germline CDR1 is SGDLS and CDR2 YYNGEE. DNA of the CDR3: TGTGCCAGCAGCGGACCCAGGGCTAGCGGGAGAGGCACTGGCAATGAGCAGTTCTTC. Its translation is CASSGPRASGRGTGNEQFF.

This chain uses TRBV19 with TRBJ1-2, with a possible D match to TRBD1 (5 bases). Trimming removed 5 bases from V and 5 bases from J, with 18 bases in between. CDR1 LNHDA and CDR2 SQIVND come from the germline V gene (reference sequence). The CDR3 totals 15 residues. The CDR3 region is CASSPTDLLGYGYTF. The CDR3 coding sequence is TGTGCCAGTAGTCCGACAGACCTCCTGGGGTATGGCTACACCTTC.

Only a few counts were recorded for this clone. The rearrangement joins TRBV9 to TRBJ2-7; possible D gene TRBD2, 7 bases. Germline CDR1 reads SGDLS; CDR2 reads YYNGEE. The ends were cut back, 1 base at V and 4 bases at J, with 15 bases in the middle. The length of the CDR3 is 15 residues. DNA for the CDR3: TGTGCCAGCAGCGTATCCGGGGGGCCCCAATACGAGCAGTACTTC. Protein: CASSVSGGPQYEQYF. Using reference TRBV9 and TRBJ2-7 for the parts outside the CDR3, the full variable domain is DSGVTQTPKHLITATGQRVTLRCSPRSGDLSVYWYQQSLDQGLQFLIQYYNGEERAKGNILERFSAQQFPDLHSELNLSSLELGDSALYFCASSVSGGPQYEQYFGPGTRLTVT.

In this sample, this clone turned up a few times. The chain joins TRBV3-1 (or the pseudogene TRBV3-2) to TRBJ2-3; 9 positions agree with TRBD1. The CDR3 spans 17 residues. V trimming: 2 bases; J trimming: 3 bases; junction bases outside the gene matches: 9. CDR1 and CDR2 from the germline V gene are LGHDT and YNNKEL (reference sequence). CDR3 protein: CASSQSTGTGWTDTQYF. The DNA of the CDR3 is TGTGCCAGCAGCCAATCTACCGGGACAGGGTGGACAGATACGCAGTATTTT.

V and J are TRBV14 and TRBJ2-1, with TRBD2 as a possible D gene (6 bases). Germline V gives CDR1 SGHDN, CDR2 FVKESK. The CDR3 has 14 amino acids. V lost 0 bases and J lost 8, with 11 bases in between. The CDR3 nucleotides read TGTGCCAGCAGCCAAGATCGGGGGAGCGATGAGCAGTTCTTC. This gives the protein CASSQDRGSDEQFF.